One T cell receptor (beta chain) is described in this entry. This record belongs to a study of response to subunit inactivated influenza vaccine. Via MiXCR, TCRdb re-called the RT-PCR reads, giving one row per CDR3 protein. In the table there are more than 700,000 distinct CDR3 sequences, 21% of which are singletons. Trimming removed 5 bases at V and 6 bases at J, with 22 bases between. Germline CDR1 reads MNHEY; CDR2 reads SVGAGI. The CDR3 sequence is 16 residues long. This receptor was identified in a man between 45 and 60 years old who received an inactivated influenza vaccine. This chain links TRBV6-5 with TRBJ1-2, with a possible D match to TRBD1 (5 bases). This material consisted of PBMCs from blood, taken 5 to 6 days after vaccination. The CDR3 spells CASSHGYGRVSDGYTF. The CDR3 coding sequence is TGTGCCAGCAGTCACGGTTACGGCAGGGTCTCTGATGGCTACACCTTC.